The 16 T cell receptor beta chains in this list originate from one sample, sequenced in a study of control samples from healthy donors and cancer patients. Assay used: immunoSEQ multiplex PCR; TCRdb lists only in-frame clones, some missing. The repertoire holds about 220,000 clones, with 85% to 95% as singletons. Specimen: blood. These receptors were obtained from a man aged 50 to 59 in good health.

This rearrangement joins TRBV6-6 to TRBJ1-6; D is ambiguous. CDR1 is MNHNY and CDR2 is SVGAGI in the germline V gene (reference sequence). The CDR3 is 11 amino acids. V lost 7 bases and J lost 5, with 3 bases in between. The CDR3 DNA sequence: TGTGCCAGCAATGATAATTCACCCCTCCACTTT. This translates into CASNDNSPLHF.

This chain joins TRBV5-1 and TRBJ1-2; 10 bases line up with TRBD1. CDR1 is SGHRS, CDR2 YFSETQ, per germline. This CDR3 is 13 amino acids long. V gave up 3 bases and J gave up 6 bases; unmatched junction bases: 2. The CDR3 nucleotides read TGCGCCAGCAGCTCCGGACAGGGGGATGGCTACACCTTC. Translating gives CASSSGQGDGYTF.

This rearrangement joins TRBV18 to TRBJ1-4; D gene uncertain. V was clipped by 3 bases and J by 8 bases, with 22 bases between them. This CDR3 is built from 17 residues. Germline loops: CDR1 KGHSH, CDR2 LQKENI. The CDR3 nucleotides read TGTGCCAGCTCACCGGGTCCGGCCAGGACTAATGGAGAAAAACTGTTTTTT. Its translation is CASSPGPARTNGEKLFF. Full variable domain (remainder filled in from reference TRBV18 and TRBJ1-4): NAGVMQNPRHLVRRRGQEARLRCSPMKGHSHVYWYRQLPEEGLKFMVYLQKENIIDESGMPKERFSAEFPKEGPSILRIQQVVRGDSAAYFCASSPGPARTNGEKLFFGSGTQLSVL.

The chain recombines TRBV6-6 with TRBJ1-1; TRBD1 might be the D (5 bases). The CDR3 is made up of 14 amino acids. V was trimmed by 5 bases and J by 5 bases, leaving 15 bases between them. Germline loops: CDR1 MNHNY, CDR2 SVGAGI (reference sequence). In DNA, the CDR3 is TGTGCCAGCAGTCCCCCCAGGGATGGAACTGAAGCTTTCTTT. Encoded protein: CASSPPRDGTEAFF.

The gene calls are TRBV28 and TRBJ1-1; TRBD1 matches at 9 bases. This CDR3 is 15 amino acids long. Germline V gene sequence: CDR1 MDHEN, CDR2 SYDVKM. The junction had 8 bases not matched to a gene; V was cut back by 4 bases and J by 5 bases. The CDR3 coding sequence is TGTGCCAGCAGTTGGCGGGACAGGGCCACTACTGAAGCTTTCTTT. This codes for CASSWRDRATTEAFF.

The CDR3 region is CASRSLTGDLDEKLFF. The DNA for the CDR3 is TGTGCCAGCAGATCTTTAACAGGGGACTTGGATGAAAAACTGTTTTTT. The chain uses TRBV28 and TRBJ1-4; 7 bases align to TRBD1. This CDR3 has 16 amino acids. CDR1 MDHEN and CDR2 SYDVKM come from the germline V gene. The ends lost 6 bases at V and 6 bases at J; junction bases unmatched: 13.

This clone has more than one count but fewer than ten. The chain joins TRBV27 to TRBJ1-2, with 8 positions matching TRBD1. Trimming at V came to 6 bases and at J to 7 bases, leaving 7 bases not matched to a gene. This CDR3 is 13 amino acids long. Germline CDR1 is MNHEY and CDR2 is SMNVEV (reference sequence). CDR3: CASSKGQGGGYTF. The CDR3 DNA is TGTGCCAGCAGCAAAGGACAGGGCGGTGGCTACACCTTC.

The V and J genes are TRBV5-1 and TRBJ2-6; TRBD2 is a possible D gene (7 bases). Trimming pared 0 bases from V and 1 base from J, leaving 14 bases between. This CDR3 comprises 18 residues. The V gene's germline CDR1 is SGHRS and CDR2 YFSETQ. The CDR3 bases are TGCGCCAGCAGCTTGGGGGGGGGCCCCTCATCTGGGGCCAACGTCCTGACTTTC. Translated: CASSLGGGPSSGANVLTF.

Points on this clone: Other nucleotide sequences from this sample produce the same CDR3. The chain is built from TRBV6-5 and TRBJ1-3; D is possibly TRBD1 (5 bases). Germline assignment: CDR1 MNHEY and CDR2 SVGAGI. CDR3 length: 12 residues. Trimming cost V 6 bases and J 2 bases, with 5 bases left between them. The CDR3 coding sequence is TGTGCCAGCAGGGGGGCTGGAAACACCATATATTTT. This sequence encodes CASRGAGNTIYF.

V is TRBV6-2 or TRBV6-3 and J is TRBJ1-1; D is ambiguous. The ends were cut back, 2 bases at V and 4 bases at J, with 11 bases in the middle. Germline CDR1 is MNHEY and CDR2 is SVGEGT. The CDR3 extends over 14 amino acids. The CDR3 region has the DNA TGTGCCAGCAGTTACCCACCTCCGGGCACTGAAGCTTTCTTT. This sequence encodes CASSYPPPGTEAFF.

The table lists this clone with a count of one. The rearrangement links TRBV5-5 to TRBJ1-4; TRBD1 agrees at 7 bases. V trimming: 0 bases; J trimming: 0 bases; junction bases outside the gene matches: 2. Germline V CDR1 and CDR2: SGHKS, YYEKEE (reference sequence). There are 16 residues in the CDR3. The DNA for the CDR3 is TGTGCCAGCAGCTTGGTGGGACAGACAACTAATGAAAAACTGTTTTTT. Translated, it gives CASSLVGQTTNEKLFF.

The chain links TRBV2 to TRBJ2-5, with D maybe TRBD2 (6 bases). In germline, CDR1 is SNHLY, CDR2 FYNNEI. The CDR3 is 15 residues long. V was cut by 6 bases and J by 5 bases, with 19 bases left in between. CDR3 residues: CASRAYGLKEETQYF. Here the CDR3 DNA reads TGTGCCAGCAGAGCGTACGGACTAAAAGAGGAGACCCAGTACTTC.

The chain couples TRBV7-6 to TRBJ2-6; 7 bases fit TRBD1. CDR1 and CDR2 from the germline V gene are SGHVS and FNYEAQ. This CDR3 is 18 amino acids long. V shed 4 bases and J 0 bases; nucleotides not matched to a gene: 9. CDR3 region: CASSSPGQSFSGANVLTF. The CDR3 DNA follows: TGTGCCAGCAGCTCGCCGGGACAGTCTTTCTCTGGGGCCAACGTCCTGACTTTC.

The V and J genes are TRBV19 and TRBJ1-5, with D tentatively TRBD1 (5 bases). Looked up from germline, CDR1 is LNHDA and CDR2 is SQIVND (reference sequence). There are 13 residues in the CDR3. Trimming shortened V by 7 bases and J by 7 bases, and 14 bases separated the two germline ends. The CDR3 sequence is CASTPLGGQPQHF. The CDR3 DNA follows: TGTGCCAGTACCCCATTGGGGGGACAGCCCCAGCATTTT.

The rearrangement joins TRBV19 to TRBJ1-3, with a weak D call TRBD1 (6 bases). The CDR3 spans 16 residues. Germline CDR1 and CDR2: LNHDA and SQIVND (reference sequence). Trimming took off 6 bases at V and 4 bases at J, with 19 bases between the two ends. The CDR3 loop is CASSQLDRQEGNTIYF. In DNA form, the CDR3 reads TGTGCCAGTAGCCAACTCGACCGACAGGAAGGAAACACCATATATTTT.

This clone has a single count. The chain links TRBV2 to TRBJ1-2; D call uncertain. Germline values: CDR1 SNHLY, CDR2 FYNNEI. The V and J ends lost 6 bases and 8 bases respectively, with 16 bases between them. This CDR3 comprises 13 residues. CDR3 sequence (DNA): TGTGCCAGCAGCGATACACTTGGGGTAGGCTACACCTTC. Its translation is CASSDTLGVGYTF.